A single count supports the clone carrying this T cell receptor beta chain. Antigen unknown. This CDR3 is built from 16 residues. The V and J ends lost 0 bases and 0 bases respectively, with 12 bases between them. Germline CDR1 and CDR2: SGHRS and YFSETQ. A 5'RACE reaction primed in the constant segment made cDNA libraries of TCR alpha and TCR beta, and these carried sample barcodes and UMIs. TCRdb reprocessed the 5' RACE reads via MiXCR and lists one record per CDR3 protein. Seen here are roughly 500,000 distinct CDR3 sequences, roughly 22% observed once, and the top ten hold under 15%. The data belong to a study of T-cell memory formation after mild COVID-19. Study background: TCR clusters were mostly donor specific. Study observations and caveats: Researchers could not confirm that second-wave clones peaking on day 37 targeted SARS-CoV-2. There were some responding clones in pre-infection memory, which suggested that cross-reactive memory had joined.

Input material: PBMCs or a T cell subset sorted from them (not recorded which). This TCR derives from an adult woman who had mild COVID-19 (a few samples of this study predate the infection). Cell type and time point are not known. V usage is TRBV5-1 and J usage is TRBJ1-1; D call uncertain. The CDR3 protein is CASSLGNGLMNTEAFF. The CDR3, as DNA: TGCGCCAGCAGCTTGGGGAACGGACTAATGAACACTGAAGCTTTCTTT.